The rows below give T cell receptor beta chains drawn from one sample of a study of early T cells in non-severe SARS-CoV-2 infection. TCRdb independently ran MiXCR on the 5' RACE reads; one entry per CDR3 protein. The table shows 30,000 to 35,000 distinct CDR3 sequences, with about 4.6% occurring only once. The sample consisted of whole blood. Source of these receptors: an adult who was a healthcare worker with PCR-confirmed SARS-CoV-2 infection or an uninfected control (not recorded which). CDR3s include the opening cysteine and the closing phenylalanine or tryptophan. Fields, in order: V gene, clone size, J gene, D gene, CDR3 protein, CDR3 DNA. The D gene is left open where the match is weak. Clone size, where shown, is once, few, many, or a class for clones that have expanded.

TRBV28	many	TRBJ1-2	TRBD1	CASTSTGQGPGYTF	TGTGCCAGCACCTCAACGGGACAGGGTCCCGGCTACACCTTC
TRBV6-6	many	TRBJ2-1	.	CASNLGLDYNEQFF	TGTGCCAGCAACCTAGGCCTAGATTACAATGAGCAGTTCTTC
TRBV3-1	many	TRBJ2-3	.	CASSQDRQLATQYF	TGTGCCAGCAGCCAAGATAGGCAGTTGGCTACGCAGTATTTT
TRBV5-5	many	TRBJ2-1	.	CASTPLTGPSYNEQFF	TGTGCCAGCACCCCGCTTACAGGGCCCTCCTACAATGAGCAGTTCTTC
TRBV28	few	TRBJ2-7	.	CASGSTPTYEQYF	TGTGCCAGCGGGTCGACTCCCACCTACGAGCAGTACTTC
TRBV29-1	many	TRBJ2-2	.	CSVVSGELFF	TGCAGCGTTGTATCCGGGGAGCTGTTTTTT
TRBV15	many	TRBJ2-5	TRBD2	CATSRDPGLAQETQYF	TGTGCCACCAGCAGAGATCCCGGACTAGCCCAAGAGACCCAGTACTTC
TRBV7-6	few	TRBJ2-1	.	CASSLAPQGHRGEQFF	TGTGCCAGCAGCTTAGCCCCTCAGGGGCATAGGGGTGAGCAGTTCTTC
TRBV5-1	many	TRBJ2-7	.	CASSLIGENEQYF	TGCGCCAGCAGCTTGATAGGGGAAAACGAGCAGTACTTC
TRBV18	many	TRBJ2-2	.	CASSSQTGLNTGELFF	TGTGCCAGCTCTTCCCAGACAGGCCTGAACACCGGGGAGCTGTTTTTT
TRBV28	many	TRBJ1-5	.	CASSLWDENQPQHF	TGTGCCAGCAGTTTATGGGACGAAAATCAGCCCCAGCATTTT
TRBV7-9	few	TRBJ1-6	.	CASSLAGSPLHF	TGTGCCAGCAGCTTAGCGGGGTCACCCCTCCACTTT
TRBV4-1	few	TRBJ2-7	.	CASSQDLSGRTSYEQYF	TGCGCCAGCAGCCAAGATCTGTCGGGCAGAACTTCCTACGAGCAGTACTTC
TRBV2	many	TRBJ1-2	TRBD1	CASSDRGRGYGYTF	TGTGCCAGCAGTGACAGGGGGCGGGGCTATGGCTACACCTTC
TRBV9	.	TRBJ1-1	.	CASSVGTFGGKNTEAFF	TGTGCCAGCAGCGTAGGGACCTTTGGGGGCAAGAACACTGAAGCTTTCTTT
TRBV6-6	many	TRBJ2-7	TRBD1	CASSYPGQNYEQYF	TGTGCCAGCAGTTATCCGGGACAGAACTACGAGCAGTACTTC
TRBV20-1	many	TRBJ1-4	.	CSAIPGQPNEKLFF	TGCAGTGCTATCCCCGGACAACCAAATGAAAAACTGTTTTTT
TRBV29-1	many	TRBJ1-1	.	CSVEIVANTEAFF	TGCAGCGTTGAAATAGTGGCGAACACTGAAGCTTTCTTT
TRBV6-1	many	TRBJ1-2	.	CASSADGMDLNGYTF	TGTGCCAGCAGTGCAGACGGGATGGACCTGAATGGCTACACCTTC
TRBV6-2/TRBV6-3	many	TRBJ2-7	.	CASSSRGPIYEQYF	TGTGCCAGCAGTTCCCGTGGACCGATCTACGAGCAGTACTTC
TRBV28	.	TRBJ2-1	.	CASSLAGTGNEQFF	TGTGCCAGCAGTTTAGCGGGAACGGGCAATGAGCAGTTCTTC
TRBV2	.	TRBJ1-6	.	CASSGVRGESPLHF	TGTGCCAGCAGTGGTGTCAGGGGAGAATCACCCCTCCACTTT
TRBV15	few	TRBJ2-7	TRBD1	CATSGGQGGQYF	TGTGCCACCAGCGGAGGACAGGGGGGACAGTACTTC
TRBV7-6	many	TRBJ1-2	TRBD1	CASSLQGARGYTF	TGTGCCAGCAGCCTCCAGGGGGCGCGCGGCTACACCTTC
TRBV27	many	TRBJ1-5	.	CASSLFSNQPQHF	TGTGCCAGCAGTTTATTTAGCAATCAGCCCCAGCATTTT
TRBV12-3/TRBV12-4	many	TRBJ2-2	.	CASLTRNTGELFF	TGTGCCAGCCTTACGAGAAACACCGGGGAGCTGTTTTTT
TRBV18	few	TRBJ2-1	TRBD1	CASSPGGTGLNEQFF	TGTGCCAGCTCACCAGGAGGGACAGGACTCAATGAGCAGTTCTTC
TRBV27	few	TRBJ2-5	TRBD2	CASTTGGPSRETQYF	TGTGCCAGCACAACGGGAGGGCCCTCGCGGGAGACCCAGTACTTC
TRBV7-8	many	TRBJ1-5	TRBD1	CASSFRLLGTELYSNQPQHF	TGTGCCAGCAGTTTTAGGCTTCTCGGGACAGAACTTTATAGCAATCAGCCCCAGCATTTT
TRBV12-3/TRBV12-4	many	TRBJ1-3	.	CAITDPSGNTIYF	TGTGCCATAACCGACCCGTCAGGAAACACCATATATTTT
TRBV10-3	many	TRBJ2-2	.	CAISERPNTGELFF	TGTGCCATCAGTGAGCGCCCCAACACCGGGGAGCTGTTTTTT
TRBV7-9	.	TRBJ2-1	TRBD2	CASSLQLAGEYNEQFF	TGTGCCAGCAGCTTACAACTAGCGGGAGAGTACAATGAGCAGTTCTTC
TRBV2	many	TRBJ2-3	.	CASGVGDYTQYF	TGTGCCAGCGGCGTAGGGGACTATACGCAGTATTTT
TRBV20-1	many	TRBJ2-1	.	CSASGGSSYNEQFF	TGCAGTGCTAGTGGGGGTAGCTCCTACAATGAGCAGTTCTTC
TRBV5-4	many	TRBJ2-2	TRBD2	CASTPTLAGGLNSNTGELFF	TGTGCCAGCACCCCAACACTAGCGGGGGGCCTAAACTCGAACACCGGGGAGCTGTTTTTT
TRBV6-1	many	TRBJ2-3	.	CASNTREGSSTDTQYF	TGTGCCAGCAATACACGAGAGGGGTCGAGCACAGATACGCAGTATTTT
TRBV7-8	many	TRBJ1-1	.	CASSLIEATEAFF	TGTGCCAGCAGCCTCATCGAGGCAACTGAAGCTTTCTTT
TRBV6-1	.	TRBJ2-7	.	CASSPTQQGEQYF	TGTGCCAGCAGTCCTACCCAGCAGGGCGAGCAGTACTTC
TRBV5-5	many	TRBJ2-5	TRBD2	CASSLNSGGAETQYF	TGTGCCAGCAGCTTGAATAGCGGGGGGGCAGAGACCCAGTACTTC
TRBV10-1	few	TRBJ1-1	.	CASSDRPANTEAFF	TGCGCCAGCAGTGATCGTCCGGCGAACACTGAAGCTTTCTTT
TRBV12-3/TRBV12-4	many	TRBJ2-2	TRBD2	CASSLSGGSRTGELFF	TGTGCCAGCAGTTTAAGTGGCGGGAGTCGTACCGGGGAGCTGTTTTTT
TRBV5-1	many	TRBJ2-2	TRBD1	CASSLAGTAGAGELFF	TGCGCCAGCAGCTTGGCCGGGACAGCCGGCGCCGGGGAGCTGTTTTTT
TRBV30	many	TRBJ1-2	TRBD1	CAWSPGQVGGYTF	TGTGCCTGGAGTCCTGGACAGGTTGGGGGCTACACCTTC
TRBV20-1	.	TRBJ2-7	TRBD2	CSARDFVAGDYEQYF	TGCAGTGCTAGAGATTTTGTGGCGGGAGACTACGAGCAGTACTTC
TRBV7-2	many	TRBJ2-1	.	CASSSMQGSYNEQFF	TGTGCCAGCAGCTCTATGCAGGGATCCTACAATGAGCAGTTCTTC
TRBV14	many	TRBJ1-2	.	CASSQTLQGPTAYGYTF	TGTGCCAGCAGCCAGACCTTACAAGGCCCCACAGCCTATGGCTACACCTTC